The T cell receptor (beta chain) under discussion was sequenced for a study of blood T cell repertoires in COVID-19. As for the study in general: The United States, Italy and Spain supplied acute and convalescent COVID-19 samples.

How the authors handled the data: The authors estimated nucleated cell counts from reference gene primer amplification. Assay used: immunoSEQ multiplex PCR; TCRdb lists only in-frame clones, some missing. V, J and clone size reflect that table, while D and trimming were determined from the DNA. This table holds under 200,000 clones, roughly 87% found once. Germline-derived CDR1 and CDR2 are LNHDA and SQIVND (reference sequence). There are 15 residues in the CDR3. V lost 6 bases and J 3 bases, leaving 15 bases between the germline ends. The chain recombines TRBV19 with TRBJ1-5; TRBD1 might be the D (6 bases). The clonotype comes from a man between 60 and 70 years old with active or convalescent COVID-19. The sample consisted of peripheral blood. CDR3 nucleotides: TGTGCCAGTAGCCAAGAGGGGGGGTTCAATCAGCCCCAGCATTTT. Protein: CASSQEGGFNQPQHF.